These T cell receptor beta chains were read from a single sample in a study of identical twins' blood T cells. TCRdb re-called the 5' RACE reads through MiXCR, storing one row per CDR3 protein. The sample records 300,000 to 400,000 distinct CDR3 sequences, under 30% being singletons. Source material: PBMCs. These receptor sequences come from a woman aged 18 to 50 in good health. CDR3s include the opening cysteine and the closing phenylalanine or tryptophan. The order of the fields is J gene, CDR3 length, V gene, CDR3 protein.

TRBJ1-1	15	TRBV27	CASSSEQGLYTEAFF
TRBJ1-5	12	TRBV20-1	CSARGLNQPQHF
TRBJ1-2	13	TRBV5-1	CASSLLPRDGYTF
TRBJ2-2	15	TRBV11-2	CASQTGLSNTGELFF
TRBJ2-7	12	TRBV20-1	CSARLAGNEQYF
TRBJ1-1	13	TRBV5-1	CASSNPGVTEAFF
TRBJ2-1	18	TRBV9	CASSVPGAGHTSYNEQFF
TRBJ2-1	12	TRBV3-1	CAVVGLYNEQFF
TRBJ2-1	13	TRBV11-2	CASSPHPSNEQFF
TRBJ2-1	15	TRBV11-3	CASSLLAVSYNEQFF
TRBJ2-3	13	TRBV3-1	CASSQYDRYTQYF
TRBJ2-2	16	TRBV4-2	CASSQDVAGLTGELFF
TRBJ1-2	12	TRBV20-1	CSASRSGYGYTF
TRBJ2-4	15	TRBV7-8	CASSAQTSGKNIQYF
TRBJ1-5	12	TRBV6-2/TRBV6-3	CASSGSQQPQHF
TRBJ1-1	16	TRBV9	CASSGGRGRLNTEAFF
TRBJ1-1	15	TRBV25-1	CASSDVDSPNTEAFF
TRBJ2-1	16	TRBV14	CASSQVGYLRRNEQFF
TRBJ1-4	14	TRBV20-1	CSARKGGAVEKLFF
TRBJ1-3	15	TRBV3-1	CASSFAGDRLDTIYF
TRBJ1-2	13	TRBV5-6	CASSLAPAGGYTF
TRBJ2-1	11	TRBV2	CARMRFNEQFF